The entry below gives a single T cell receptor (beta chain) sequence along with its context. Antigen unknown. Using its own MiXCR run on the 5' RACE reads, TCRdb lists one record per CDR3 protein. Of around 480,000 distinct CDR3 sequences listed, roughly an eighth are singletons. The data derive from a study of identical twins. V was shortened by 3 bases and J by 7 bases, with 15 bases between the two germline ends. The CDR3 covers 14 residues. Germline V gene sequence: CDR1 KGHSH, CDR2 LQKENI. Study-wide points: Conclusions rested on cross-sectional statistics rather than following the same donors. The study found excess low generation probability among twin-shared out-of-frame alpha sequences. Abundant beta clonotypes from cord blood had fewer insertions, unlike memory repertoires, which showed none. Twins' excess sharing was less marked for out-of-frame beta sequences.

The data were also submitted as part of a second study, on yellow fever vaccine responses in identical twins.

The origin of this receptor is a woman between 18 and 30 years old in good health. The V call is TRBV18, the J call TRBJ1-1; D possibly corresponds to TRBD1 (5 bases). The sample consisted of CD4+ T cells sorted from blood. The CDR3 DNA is TGTGCCAGCTCACCCCAGGTTCAGGGTGGTGAAGCTTTCTTT. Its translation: CASSPQVQGGEAFF.